Included here is one T cell receptor (beta chain) sequence, with context. Its cognate antigen is unknown. Study-wide results and limits: Tumor Treg TCRs overlapped most with tumor naive CD4+ cells. Larger-cohort validation covered only one TCR beta V-J rearrangement.

CDR3 length: 13 amino acids. The germline V gene encodes CDR1 GTSNPN and CDR2 SVGIG (reference sequence). Trimming removed 0 bases from V and 8 bases from J, with 11 bases in between. Naive CD4+ cells had CD25+ Tregs removed. One entry per CDR3 protein results from TCRdb running MiXCR on the 5' RACE reads. The sample carries about 54,000 distinct CDR3 sequences, under 20% recorded once. The chain carries TRBV30 and TRBJ2-1; D uncertain. The sequence derives from a female donor with breast cancer. Sequencing was carried out using naive CD4+ T cells sorted from blood. The subset: naive CD4+ T cells, CD4+CD45RA+CD25-. CDR3 loop: CAWSVVPSDEQFF. CDR3 nucleotide sequence: TGTGCCTGGAGTGTGGTACCGAGCGATGAGCAGTTCTTC.